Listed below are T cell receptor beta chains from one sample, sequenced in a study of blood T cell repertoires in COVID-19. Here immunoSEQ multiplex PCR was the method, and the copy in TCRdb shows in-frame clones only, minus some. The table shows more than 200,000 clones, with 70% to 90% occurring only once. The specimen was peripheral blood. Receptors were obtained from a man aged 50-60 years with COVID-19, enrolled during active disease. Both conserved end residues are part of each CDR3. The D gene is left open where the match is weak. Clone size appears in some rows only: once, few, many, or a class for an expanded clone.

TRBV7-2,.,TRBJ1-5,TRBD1,TGTGCCAGCAGCCCCGGGACAGGACATCAGCCCCAGCATTTT,CASSPGTGHQPQHF
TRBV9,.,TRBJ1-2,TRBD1,TGTGCCAGCAGCGCCGGACAGGACTATGGCTACACCTTC,CASSAGQDYGYTF
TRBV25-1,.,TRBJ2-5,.,TGTGCCAGCAGTGAACGGGAGTTCCAAGAGACCCAGTACTTC,CASSEREFQETQYF
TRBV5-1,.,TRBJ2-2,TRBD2,TGCGCCAGCGAGGGAGGGCTGGACACCGGGGAGCTGTTTTTT,CASEGGLDTGELFF
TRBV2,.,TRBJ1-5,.,TGTGCCAGCACCGCCTTGCGGAATCAGCCCCAGCATTTT,CASTALRNQPQHF
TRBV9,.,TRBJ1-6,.,TGTGCCAGCAGCCCCGGACAGAATTCACCCCTCCACTTT,CASSPGQNSPLHF
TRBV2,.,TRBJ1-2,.,TGTGCCAGCAGTGAAAGGGGGGGAAACTATGGCTACACCTTC,CASSERGGNYGYTF
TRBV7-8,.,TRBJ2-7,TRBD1,TGTGCCAGCAGCTTAGAGGGACAGGGGAGCTACGAGCAGTACTTC,CASSLEGQGSYEQYF
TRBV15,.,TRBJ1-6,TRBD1,TGTGCCACCAGCAGAAGTTCAGGGGGCGATTCACCCCTCCACTTT,CATSRSSGGDSPLHF
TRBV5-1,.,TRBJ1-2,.,TGCGCCAGCAGCTTGGGGCAGGGAGGGGACTATGGCTACACCTTC,CASSLGQGGDYGYTF
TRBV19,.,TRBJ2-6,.,TGTGCCAGTAGTAGATCAGGGAACTCTGGGGCCAACGTCCTGACTTTC,CASSRSGNSGANVLTF
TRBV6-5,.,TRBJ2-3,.,TGTGCCAGCAGTCCACAGACACCAGATACGCAGTATTTT,CASSPQTPDTQYF
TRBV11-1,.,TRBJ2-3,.,TGTGCCAGCAGCCCCGCAGCGGAGAGCACAGATACGCAGTATTTT,CASSPAAESTDTQYF
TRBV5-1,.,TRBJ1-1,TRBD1,TGCGCCAGCAGCGGGCAGGGGGCAAGAACTGAAGCTTTCTTT,CASSGQGARTEAFF
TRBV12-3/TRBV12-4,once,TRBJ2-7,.,TGTGCCAGCAGTTTCATGTACGAGCAGTACTTC,CASSFMYEQYF
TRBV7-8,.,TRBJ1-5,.,TGTGCCAGCAGCTTAGCGGGCGATTATGCGGGGGCTCAGCCCCAGCATTTT,CASSLAGDYAGAQPQHF
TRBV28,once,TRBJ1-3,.,TGTGCCAGCAGTTTATCCAGGGCTTACACCATATATTTT,CASSLSRAYTIYF
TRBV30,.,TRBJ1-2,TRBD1,TGTGCCTCCCCCCTCAAGGGCGGGACAGGGGGAAACTATGGCTACACCTTC,CASPLKGGTGGNYGYTF
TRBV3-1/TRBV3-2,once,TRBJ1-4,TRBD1,TGTGCCAGCAGCCGCACTCTAACGGGACAGCTTCCTGAAAAACTGTTTTTT,CASSRTLTGQLPEKLFF
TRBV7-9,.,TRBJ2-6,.,TGTGCCAGCAGCTTATTGGGCATTGGGGCCAACGTCCTGACTTTC,CASSLLGIGANVLTF
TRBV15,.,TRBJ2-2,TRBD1,TGTGCCACCAGCAGGGGACAGGGTTCCAGGGAGCTGTTTTTT,CATSRGQGSRELFF
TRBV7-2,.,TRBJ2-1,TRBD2,TGTGCCAGCAGCCCGGGACTAGCGGGGGGGCTTAATGAGCAGTTCTTC,CASSPGLAGGLNEQFF
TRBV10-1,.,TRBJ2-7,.,TGCGCCAGCAGTATGGGAGCGTTCGAGCAGTACTTC,CASSMGAFEQYF
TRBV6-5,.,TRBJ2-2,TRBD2,TGTGCCAGCACCCCCGCGGGAGGGAACACCGGGGAGCTGTTTTTT,CASTPAGGNTGELFF
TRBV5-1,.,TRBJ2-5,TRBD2,TGCGCCAGCAGCTTAAAGCGACTAGCGGGGGCCCCGGGAGAGACCCAGTACTTC,CASSLKRLAGAPGETQYF
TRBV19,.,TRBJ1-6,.,TGTGCCAGTAGGGACAGTGGGTCTACACCCCTCCACTTT,CASRDSGSTPLHF
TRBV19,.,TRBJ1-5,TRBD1,TGTGCCAGTACCCCTCCCAGGACAGGGGGCCAAAATCAGCCCCAGCATTTT,CASTPPRTGGQNQPQHF
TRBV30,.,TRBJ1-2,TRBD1,TGTGCCTGGAGTGTCCGACAGGGGTCCGGCTACACCTTC,CAWSVRQGSGYTF
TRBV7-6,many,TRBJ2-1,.,TGTGCCAGCAGCTTAGGGGCTGGCACAGTCCGAGCCCATGAGCAGTTCTTC,CASSLGAGTVRAHEQFF
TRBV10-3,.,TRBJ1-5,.,TGTGCCATCGGGAGGGGAGACGGGATCAATCAGCCCCAGCATTTT,CAIGRGDGINQPQHF
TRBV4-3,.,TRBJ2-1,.,TGCGCCAGCAGCCAAGGTGTCCGGGGCAATGAGCAGTTCTTC,CASSQGVRGNEQFF
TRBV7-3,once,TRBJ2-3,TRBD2,TGTGCCAGCAGCTCTAAAGGGACTAAGGCTACAGATACGCAGTATTTT,CASSSKGTKATDTQYF
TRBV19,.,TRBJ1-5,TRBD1,TGTGCCAGTGAGAGTAAAGGGGGACAGTCATTACCTAGCAATCAGCCCCAGCATTTT,CASESKGGQSLPSNQPQHF
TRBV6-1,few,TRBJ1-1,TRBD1,TGTGCCAGCAGTGAAGAGGGGGCGGGGACAGGGCTCATGAACACTGAAGCTTTCTTT,CASSEEGAGTGLMNTEAFF
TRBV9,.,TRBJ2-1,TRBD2,TGTGCCAGCAGCGCGGACCGGACTAGTAGCAATGAGCAGTTCTTC,CASSADRTSSNEQFF
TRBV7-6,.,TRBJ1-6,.,TGTGCCAGCAGCTTAGGACAGGCCAATAGCTCCTATAATTCACCCCTCCACTTT,CASSLGQANSSYNSPLHF
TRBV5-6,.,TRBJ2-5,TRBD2,TGTGCCAGCAGCTTCGATAGCGGGCCAGAGACCCAGTACTTC,CASSFDSGPETQYF
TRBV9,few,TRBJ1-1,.,TGTGCCAGCAGCGTAGTATACAGTAACACTGAAGCTTTCTTT,CASSVVYSNTEAFF
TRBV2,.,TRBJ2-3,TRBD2,TGTGCCAGCTTACCGGGACTAGGGCCAGATACGCAGTATTTT,CASLPGLGPDTQYF
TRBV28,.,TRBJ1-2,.,TGTGCCAGCAGTTTAGGGGCCCGTGGCTACACCTTC,CASSLGARGYTF
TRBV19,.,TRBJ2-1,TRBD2,TGTGCCAGTAGCCCCCTTGGCGGCGGGGGCAATGAGCAGTTCTTC,CASSPLGGGGNEQFF
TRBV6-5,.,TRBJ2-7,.,TGTGCCAGCAGTTACTCGAGTGCTCCTAACTACGAGCAGTACTTC,CASSYSSAPNYEQYF
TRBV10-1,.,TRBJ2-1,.,TGCGCCAGCAGTGACCTTAAACAGGGCCGTAGTTCCAATGAGCAGTTCTTC,CASSDLKQGRSSNEQFF
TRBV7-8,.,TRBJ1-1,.,TGTGCCAGCAGCTTTAGCGGGACGGACACTGAAGCTTTCTTT,CASSFSGTDTEAFF
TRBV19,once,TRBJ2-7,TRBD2,TGTGCCAGTAGTCTAGAGACCCAAACTAGCGGGGGATCCTACGAGCAGTACTTC,CASSLETQTSGGSYEQYF
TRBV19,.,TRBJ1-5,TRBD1,TGTGCCAGTAGTATACAGGGGGCGGTCAATCAGCCCCAGCATTTT,CASSIQGAVNQPQHF
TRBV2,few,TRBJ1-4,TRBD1,TGTGCCATCCAGGAAGGGACAGGGAGTGAAAAACTGTTTTTT,CAIQEGTGSEKLFF
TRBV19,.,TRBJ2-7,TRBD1,TGTGCCAGTAGCGGACAGGGTGCCAGCGAGCAGTACTTC,CASSGQGASEQYF
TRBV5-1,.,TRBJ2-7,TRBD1,TGCGCCAGCAGCTTGGCCGGGCAGGGGGCCTACGAGCAGTACTTC,CASSLAGQGAYEQYF